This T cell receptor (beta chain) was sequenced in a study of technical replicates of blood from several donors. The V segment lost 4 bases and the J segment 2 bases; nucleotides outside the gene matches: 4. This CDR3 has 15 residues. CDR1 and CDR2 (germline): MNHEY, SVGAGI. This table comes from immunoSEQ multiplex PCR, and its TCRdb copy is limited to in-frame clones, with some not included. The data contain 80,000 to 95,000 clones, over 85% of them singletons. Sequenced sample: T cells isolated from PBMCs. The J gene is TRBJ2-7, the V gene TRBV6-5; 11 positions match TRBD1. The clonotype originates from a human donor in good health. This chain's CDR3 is CASSFPGQGAYEQYF. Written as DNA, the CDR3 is TGTGCCAGCAGTTTCCCGGGACAGGGGGCCTACGAGCAGTACTTC.